This T cell receptor beta chain is drawn from a study of T cells expressing NK-cell markers. Study-wide results and limits: It remained uncertain whether the expanded NKG2C+ T cell clones were specific for HCMV antigens.

In the case of this clonotype: Its antigen is unidentified.

TCRdb derives one entry per CDR3 protein from the 5' RACE reads, leaving out DNA. Across about 180,000 distinct CDR3 sequences, the top ten clones capture around a sixth of the sample. What was sequenced was blood T cells: a sorted CD56 or NKG2C T cell subset, CD4+ or CD8+ T cells, or bulk PBMC T cells (not recorded which). The clonotype was recovered from a woman aged 18 to 75 in good health.

The CDR3 reads CASSPMGLAGGPENEQFF. This sequence joins TRBV11-1 and TRBJ2-1; TCRdb outputs TRBD2, but without DNA this stays unchecked. Germline V gene sequence: CDR1 SGHAT, CDR2 FQDESV (reference sequence). The CDR3 has 18 amino acids.